The 16 T cell receptor beta chains listed next were all sequenced from one sample in a study of T-cell reconstitution after alpha-beta-depleted transplantation in children. Unique molecular identifiers were built into the TCRbeta library. One entry per CDR3 protein results from TCRdb running MiXCR on the PCR reads. The data show about 400,000 distinct CDR3 sequences, roughly 20% seen once. Source: PBMCs from the stem cell graft donor, taken from the stem cell graft. The source is a human donor who donated a stem cell graft to a child with acute myeloid leukemia.

This clonotype was counted between two and nine times. This sequence joins TRBV4-2 and TRBJ2-5; 8 nucleotides line up with TRBD1. Germline V gene data show CDR1 as LGHNA and CDR2 as YNFKEQ. There are 16 residues in the CDR3. The V segment lost 1 base and the J segment 4 bases; nucleotides outside the gene matches: 8. The CDR3 coding sequence is TGTGCCAGCAGCCAAGGGGAACGGACAGGGACAGAGACCCAGTACTTC. It encodes CASSQGERTGTETQYF.

Only a few counts were recorded for this clonotype. The chain recombines TRBV5-1 with TRBJ2-3; 12 nucleotides match TRBD2. Per germline, CDR1 SGHRS and CDR2 YFSETQ. V gave up 2 bases and J gave up 4 bases; unmatched junction bases: 5. CDR3 length equals 16 residues. CDR3 loop: CASSFDLAGGADTQYF. Here the CDR3 DNA reads TGCGCCAGCAGCTTCGACCTAGCGGGAGGGGCAGATACGCAGTATTTT.

With regard to this clonotype: The junction departs from germline at one end; a sequencing error may be responsible. This chain joins TRBV24-1 and TRBJ2-3, with 8 nucleotides matching TRBD2. CDR1 is KGHDR, CDR2 SFDVKD, per germline. CDR3 size: 17 residues. The CDR3 spells CAFSGGGRVSRADTQYF. Here the CDR3 DNA reads TGCGCTTTCTCCGGCGGGGGGCGCGTTTCTAGGGCTGATACGCAGTATTTT.

This chain joins TRBV28 and TRBJ2-5; TRBD1 aligns across 8 bases. The CDR3 spans 14 residues. Germline assignment: CDR1 MDHEN and CDR2 SYDVKM. Unmatched junction bases numbered 5, after V lost 5 bases and J lost 3 bases. CDR3 loop: CASSQSDREETQYF. The CDR3 nucleotides read TGTGCCAGCAGTCAATCGGACAGGGAAGAGACCCAGTACTTC.

This clonotype came up many times. This chain uses TRBV7-6 with TRBJ2-3, with D maybe TRBD2 (6 bases). CDR3 length: 14 residues. V was pared by 4 bases and J by 2 bases, with 10 bases between. Per the germline V gene, CDR1 is SGHVS and CDR2 is FNYEAQ. DNA of the CDR3: TGTGCCAGCAGCTCGGGACTGACCACAGATACGCAGTATTTT. The encoded protein is CASSSGLTTDTQYF.

This clonotype has a handful of counts. V and J are TRBV6-1 and TRBJ2-7; a possible D gene is TRBD1 (6 bases). The CDR3 spans 15 residues. CDR1 and CDR2 (germline): MNHNS, SASEGT. Trimming removed 4 bases at V and 6 bases at J, with 19 bases between. The CDR3 is CASSASRGMILEQYF. The CDR3 DNA reads TGTGCCAGCAGTGCAAGCAGGGGTATGATCCTCGAGCAGTACTTC.

At least ten counts were recorded for this clonotype. This chain links TRBV20-1 with TRBJ2-2; 8 bases align to TRBD2. Germline assignment: CDR1 DFQATT and CDR2 SNEGSKA (reference sequence). V lost 2 bases, J lost 5 bases, and 13 bases stayed unmatched. This CDR3 comprises 17 residues. DNA for the CDR3: TGCAGTGCTAGACCGAAGGCAGGACCGGGAGGGACCGGGGAGCTGTTTTTT. Its translation is CSARPKAGPGGTGELFF.

This clonotype has more than one count but fewer than ten. This sequence joins TRBV12-3 or TRBV12-4 and TRBJ2-1; the match to TRBD1 covers 7 bases. The CDR3 is 14 residues long. The V segment lost 7 bases and the J segment 2 bases; nucleotides outside the gene matches: 5. In DNA, the CDR3 is TGTGCCAGCACCGGACAGGTTACCTACAATGAGCAGTTCTTC. It is translated as CASTGQVTYNEQFF.

This clonotype was seen many times. This chain connects TRBV6-1 to TRBJ2-3; no reliable D call. Per the germline V gene, CDR1 is MNHNS and CDR2 is SASEGT. This CDR3 region has 13 residues. V was cut by 6 bases and J by 4 bases, with 11 bases left in between. CDR3 DNA sequence: TGTGCCAGCAGACGGGCGGCAGCAGATACGCAGTATTTT. Its translation is CASRRAAADTQYF.

The chain joins TRBV5-1 to TRBJ2-7; 8 nucleotides line up with TRBD1. V shed 0 bases, J shed 6 bases, and the junction held 8 bases outside the gene matches. The CDR3 is made up of 15 amino acids. Germline V gene data show CDR1 as SGHRS and CDR2 as YFSETQ. The CDR3 DNA reads TGCGCCAGCAGCTTGGGGACAGGGATGTTGCTCGAGCAGTACTTC. It yields the protein CASSLGTGMLLEQYF.

The gene calls are TRBV7-9 and TRBJ2-7; 9 nucleotides match TRBD2. The CDR3 extends over 13 amino acids. Germline V gene lookup returns CDR1 SEHNR and CDR2 FQNEAQ (reference sequence). The J segment lost 5 bases and the V segment lost 1 base, leaving 0 bases of the junction unmatched. The CDR3 sequence is CASSLGTSDEQYF. CDR3 nucleotide sequence: TGTGCCAGCAGCTTAGGGACTAGCGACGAGCAGTACTTC.

The V gene is TRBV5-6, the J gene TRBJ2-7, with 9 bases lining up with TRBD2. V lost 2 bases, J lost 6 bases, and 12 bases stayed unmatched. Germline CDR1 and CDR2: SGHDT and YYEEEE. The CDR3 runs 16 residues. The CDR3 DNA reads as TGTGCCAGCAGCTTTCTAAGCGGGGGGCGCTCTGGCGAGCAGTACTTC. Its protein is CASSFLSGGRSGEQYF.

This clonotype has a handful of counts. The rearrangement joins TRBV5-1 to TRBJ2-5, with D maybe TRBD2 (6 bases). The CDR3 sequence is 15 residues long. Per germline, CDR1 SGHRS and CDR2 YFSETQ. V was cut by 7 bases and J by 5 bases, with 21 bases left in between. For the CDR3, the DNA is TGCGCCAGCGGAACCGGCGTGGGACTCGGGGAGACCCAGTACTTC. It specifies CASGTGVGLGETQYF.

This clonotype was recorded at least ten times. The chain combines TRBV20-1 with TRBJ2-1, with 7 bases matching TRBD2. The germline V gene has CDR1 DFQATT and CDR2 SNEGSKA (reference sequence). This CDR3 spans 15 amino acids. J was trimmed by 8 bases and V by 7 bases; bases with no gene match: 17. CDR3: CSGLWGGSRTDEQFF. DNA for the CDR3: TGCAGTGGTTTATGGGGCGGGAGCAGGACCGATGAGCAGTTCTTC.

This clonotype was seen a handful of times. This chain uses TRBV28 with TRBJ2-7; 7 bases are shared with TRBD2. With V trimmed by 3 bases and J by 7 bases, 18 bases remained unmatched. The CDR3 covers 17 residues. CDR1 is MDHEN, CDR2 SYDVKM, per germline. The CDR3 loop reads CASSLRSLRDGRKEQYF. CDR3 DNA sequence: TGTGCCAGCAGTTTGCGTTCACTCCGGGACGGGAGGAAAGAGCAGTACTTC. The entire variable domain, with the rest obtained from reference TRBV28 and TRBJ2-7, is as follows: DVKVTQSSRYLVKRTGEKVFLECVQDMDHENMFWYRQDPGLGLRLIYFSYDVKMKEKGDIPEGYSVSREKKERFSLILESASTNQTSMYLCASSLRSLRDGRKEQYFGPGTRLTVT.

This clonotype was seen only a few times. The V and J genes are TRBV7-8 and TRBJ2-7, with D possibly matching TRBD2 (6 bases). V lost 2 bases and J lost 5, with 13 bases in between. CDR1 SGHVS and CDR2 FQNEAQ come from the germline V gene. This CDR3 is built from 14 residues. The CDR3 protein is CASSLIAGRHEQYF. The CDR3 nucleotides are TGTGCCAGCAGCTTAATCGCAGGGAGGCACGAGCAGTACTTC.